This is a list of T cell receptor beta chains from one sample in a study of T cells in localized non-small cell lung cancer. The assay was immunoSEQ multiplex PCR, and TCRdb's table has in-frame clones only and misses some. The sample contains about 34,000 clones, roughly 86% of which appear only once. The material sequenced was peripheral blood, taken before any cancer treatment. Receptor source: a woman between 40 and 69 years old with stage I lung adenocarcinoma. Both conserved end residues are trimmed from each CDR3. Rows may omit the clone size; those that give it use once, few, many or a size class.

CDR3 protein	clone size	V gene
ASSVLTDTQY	-	TRBV9
ASSITGTNTEAF	-	TRBV19
ASSLSARSTDTQY	-	TRBV5-1
ASRPPGVGNEQF	-	TRBV4-2
ASSYANRDEAF	-	TRBV6-6
ASSLDPTSNTEAF	once	TRBV11-2
AWRDITSGGPDTQY	-	TRBV30
ASKTSGTVAYEQY	-	TRBV19
ASSLSPLGQGMSGNTIY	-	TRBV7-3
AGTTSGGVYEQY	-	TRBV7-9
ASSLTVNSPLH	-	TRBV5-6
ASSVGVGGGNYGYT	-	TRBV9
ASSEGGHTEAF	few	TRBV6-4
ASGQSSGNTIY	-	TRBV5-4
ATSRGAGGSSFGELF	-	TRBV15
ASSQPWGSYNEQF	-	TRBV7-9
AWSHGGATGELF	-	TRBV30
ASSLPPPPSYEQY	-	TRBV7-9
ASSLSGGGRTDTQY	once	TRBV27
ASSATLAGETQY	-	TRBV7-2
ASSQGAGQSSTDTQY	-	TRBV4-3
ASLGSYGYT	-	TRBV5-1
ASSPFYGTDTQY	-	TRBV7-3
ASSEGSPPEQY	few	TRBV10-1
ASSLGREYQETQY	-	TRBV7-7
ASSQEWAGLYNEQF	-	TRBV4-3
ASTLLAISTDTQY	-	TRBV7-2
ASSRTGDSGNTIY	-	TRBV6-5
ATGTGSDEQY	-	TRBV15
ASSSPSSGVAF	-	TRBV7-8
ASSAGLYTGELF	-	TRBV2
ASIPGDSYEQY	few	TRBV6-5
ASTAFQGGMTEAF	-	TRBV19
ASSLAETARGRAF	-	TRBV5-3
ASNQGSTDTQY	-	TRBV19
ASSSQGQIQNYGYT	-	TRBV4-1
ASSFPGTEGTQY	once	TRBV5-1
AWSVPGLVQPQH	-	TRBV30
ASSQEQRDRGTNQPQH	-	TRBV4-3
ATSIGTGPYEQY	once	TRBV15
ASSQDVGQATDTQY	-	TRBV4-3
ASSLETGIYEQY	-	TRBV5-1
ASSYQRGGPEQF	-	TRBV6-6
ASSSRGAYDGYT	-	TRBV7-2
ASSLVTSAETQY	-	TRBV5-6